Each of the 20 T cell receptor beta chains below was sequenced from the same sample in a study of blood T cells in healthy people across ages. Next came a second PCR, run for about 6 to 11 cycles, which used a sample-barcoded 5' primer along with a J-beta primer mix. MiXCR, run by TCRdb on the 5' RACE reads, gives a single entry per CDR3 protein. This sample carries about 620,000 distinct CDR3 sequences, roughly 20% of them seen once, and the ten largest clones take roughly 3.6%. The source material was blood. The receptors were sampled from a man between 65 and 79 years old in good health.

This clonotype was seen once. The V gene is TRBV12-3 or TRBV12-4, the J gene TRBJ2-1; possible D gene TRBD1, 8 bases. This CDR3 is built from 16 residues. V was trimmed by 6 bases and J by 7 bases, leaving 22 bases between them. This chain's CDR3 is CASRPPGLQGVNEQFF. CDR3 coding DNA: TGTGCCAGCAGGCCACCGGGACTACAGGGGGTTAATGAGCAGTTCTTC.

A few counts support this clonotype. V gene TRBV20-1 combines with J gene TRBJ2-5; TRBD1 might be the D (6 bases). Between the trimmed V and J ends, which lost 6 bases and 2 bases, there was a span of 10 bases. The germline CDR1 and CDR2 sequences are DFQATT and SNEGSKA (reference sequence). The CDR3 consists of 12 residues. As DNA, the CDR3 is TGCAGTGCCAAGACAGGTCAAGAGACCCAGTACTTC. It encodes CSAKTGQETQYF.

This clonotype was observed a handful of times. The V gene is TRBV29-1, the J gene TRBJ2-1; tentatively, D is TRBD1 or TRBD2 (5 bases each). The DNA end is more similar to TRBJ2-7, so the J call may be wrong. The CDR3 length is 12 residues. CDR1 is SQVTM, CDR2 ANQGSEA, per germline. CDR3 coding DNA: TGCAGCGTTGACCGAGGGGTCGACGAGCAGTACTTC. Amino acids: CSVDRGVDEQYF.

The chain is built from TRBV5-1 and TRBJ2-5; D remains ambiguous. The end of the DNA fits TRBJ2-1 better, so the J call may be wrong. The length of the CDR3 is 16 residues. Germline assignment: CDR1 SGHRS and CDR2 YFSETQ. Written as DNA, the CDR3 is TGCGCCAGCAGCTCGGACCAACGATGGGGATACAATGAGCAGTTCTTC. This gives the protein CASSSDQRWGYNEQFF.

Comment on this clonotype: The junction does not match germline at one end; this may be a read error. The chain combines TRBV5-1 with TRBJ2-7; D unclear. From germline, CDR1 is SGHRS and CDR2 YFSETQ. The CDR3 contains 15 residues. For the CDR3, the DNA is TGCGCCAGCAGCTTGGCTTTTGAGACCGCCTACGAGCAGCACTTC. It translates to CASSLAFETAYEQHF.

This clonotype has only a few counts. One junction end disagrees with the germline gene, perhaps due to a read error. V and J are TRBV12-3 or TRBV12-4 and TRBJ1-1; the D gene is possibly TRBD1 (6 bases). The CDR3 has 13 residues. CDR3 residues: CASSWVTGTEAFF. CDR3 in DNA: TGTGCCAGCAGCTGGGTCACAGGGACTGAGGCTTTCTTT.

This clonotype was counted at least ten times. This rearrangement joins TRBV25-1 to TRBJ2-1, with a possible D match to TRBD1 (6 bases). This CDR3 is 17 amino acids long. The V gene's germline CDR1 is MGHDK and CDR2 SYGVNS. Between the trimmed V and J ends, which lost 4 bases and 6 bases, there was a span of 22 bases. The DNA for the CDR3 is TGTGCCAGCAGTGGGATACAGGGAGATGATTGGGGCAATGAGCAGTTCTTC. Protein sequence: CASSGIQGDDWGNEQFF.

In this sample, this clonotype turned up a few times. The gene calls are TRBV20-1 and TRBJ2-5, with 9 bases aligning to TRBD2. Germline-derived CDR1 and CDR2 are DFQATT and SNEGSKA (reference sequence). V shed 6 bases and J 7 bases; nucleotides not matched to a gene: 9. The CDR3 has 13 amino acids. CDR3 loop: CSAAGGGRGTQYF. CDR3 bases: TGCAGTGCAGCGGGGGGAGGACGAGGGACCCAGTACTTC.

This chain connects TRBV4-3 to TRBJ2-1; tentatively, D is TRBD1 or TRBD2 (5 bases each). This CDR3 has 15 amino acids. With 0 bases removed from V and 4 bases from J, the gap between germline ends came to 10 bases. From germline, CDR1 is LGHNA and CDR2 YSLEER. CDR3 region: CASSQEGDLYNEQFF. The CDR3 DNA reads as TGCGCCAGCAGCCAAGAAGGGGACCTTTACAATGAGCAGTTCTTC.

This clonotype was observed a few times. CDR3 coding DNA: TGTGCCAGCAGACCTTCAGGAACCTATGGCTACACCTTC. Protein: CASRPSGTYGYTF. The chain joins TRBV11-2 to TRBJ1-2, with D hard to call. V lost 6 bases to trimming and J lost 4 bases, with 12 bases between them. The CDR3 has 13 residues. Germline CDR1 SGHAT, CDR2 FQNNGV.

This clonotype was found a few times. V usage is TRBV4-1 and J usage is TRBJ2-7; D remains ambiguous. Trimming left V 1 base short and J 3 bases short, with 13 bases between. CDR1 is MGHRA, CDR2 YSYEKL, per germline. The CDR3 has 15 residues. The chain's CDR3 is CASSQGQLIGYEQYF. The CDR3 nucleotides are TGCGCCAGCAGCCAAGGGCAACTTATCGGCTACGAGCAGTACTTC.

This clonotype was counted only a few times. The chain uses TRBV6-1 and TRBJ1-4; D not certain. CDR1 and CDR2 (germline): MNHNS, SASEGT. This CDR3 has 14 residues. V was cut by 4 bases and J by 2 bases, with 8 bases left in between. The CDR3 coding sequence is TGTGCCAGCAGTGTGAAAGGGACTAATGAAAAACTGTTTTTT. This gives the protein CASSVKGTNEKLFF.

The CDR3 sequence: CASSPPTGGNNQPQHF. CDR3 nucleotides: TGTGCCAGCTCACCCCCGACAGGGGGTAACAATCAGCCCCAGCATTTT. The J gene is TRBJ1-5, the V gene TRBV18, with 9 bases matching TRBD1. From germline, CDR1 is KGHSH and CDR2 LQKENI. J lost 3 bases, V lost 3 bases, and 6 bases had no gene match. The CDR3 has 16 amino acids. The complete variable domain, with remaining parts taken from reference TRBV18 and TRBJ1-5, reads NAGVMQNPRHLVRRRGQEARLRCSPMKGHSHVYWYRQLPEEGLKFMVYLQKENIIDESGMPKERFSAEFPKEGPSILRIQQVVRGDSAAYFCASSPPTGGNNQPQHFGDGTRLSIL.

The V gene is TRBV24-1, the J gene TRBJ2-5; weak D call: TRBD2 (5 bases). Trimming stripped 4 bases from V and 0 bases from J, with 11 bases between. Germline values: CDR1 KGHDR, CDR2 SFDVKD. The CDR3 totals 15 residues. The CDR3 coding sequence is TGTGCCACCAGTGACCAGACTACTTACCAAGAGACCCAGTACTTC. Translation: CATSDQTTYQETQYF.

This sequence joins TRBV12-3 or TRBV12-4 and TRBJ2-5, with 9 positions matching TRBD1. Losses at the gene ends were 2 bases for V and 7 bases for J; bases not matched to a gene: 8. This CDR3 is built from 15 residues. In nucleotides, the CDR3 is TGTGCCAGCAGTTTAAATACAGGGGGCATGGGGACCCAGTACTTC. It yields the protein CASSLNTGGMGTQYF.

This clonotype was recorded at least ten times. The genes are TRBV29-1 and TRBJ2-7, with D possibly matching TRBD1 (6 bases). The CDR3 is 11 amino acids. The ends were cut back, 5 bases at V and 1 base at J, with 6 bases in the middle. Germline lookup yields CDR1 SQVTM and CDR2 ANQGSEA. CDR3 residues: CSVTGSYEQYF. As DNA, the CDR3 is TGCAGCGTTACAGGGTCCTACGAGCAGTACTTC.

This clonotype was counted once. V usage is TRBV7-9 and J usage is TRBJ2-5, with D maybe TRBD2 (5 bases). The J call may be incorrect, as the DNA end agrees better with TRBJ2-1. This CDR3 has 15 residues. Per the germline V gene, CDR1 is SEHNR and CDR2 is FQNEAQ (reference sequence). CDR3 residues: CASSLTLGLVNEQFF. The CDR3 DNA reads TGTGCCAGCAGCTTAACACTAGGTCTTGTCAATGAGCAGTTCTTC.

This clonotype was detected many times. The chain links TRBV20-1 to TRBJ2-1; 7 positions match TRBD2. This CDR3 comprises 13 residues. Trimming at V came to 4 bases and at J to 7 bases, leaving 7 bases not matched to a gene. CDR1 is DFQATT and CDR2 is SNEGSKA in the germline V gene (reference sequence). The DNA for the CDR3 is TGCAGTGCTACCCAGCGGGACCCTAATGAGCAGTTCTTC. This sequence encodes CSATQRDPNEQFF.

This sequence joins TRBV7-7 and TRBJ2-3; TRBD2 matches at 10 bases. The CDR3 totals 14 residues. CDR1 is SSHAT, CDR2 FNYEAQ, per germline (reference sequence). In nucleotides, the CDR3 is TGTGCTAGTGCTAGCGGGAGTTGGACAGATACGCAGTATTTT. Amino acid sequence: CASASGSWTDTQYF.

As to this clonotype: Its ends do not fully match the called genes, so a read error is possible. The V call is TRBV3-1, the J call TRBJ2-7; 9 bases fit TRBD2. Looked up from germline, CDR1 is LGHDT and CDR2 is YNNKEL (reference sequence). This CDR3 is 15 amino acids long. CDR3 loop: CASSQAGTSSHEQYF. The CDR3 DNA follows: TGTGCCAGCAGCCAGGCCGGGACTAGCTCCCACGAGCAGTACTTC.